Below are 17 T cell receptor beta chains sequenced from a single sample in a study of human T cells and chemical hapten exposure. This sample's time point: healthy volunteer bleed at 6 weeks. Whole blood, unfractionated, served as the material for total RNA extraction. TCRdb used MiXCR to reprocess the RACE reads, holding one entry per CDR3 protein. The data hold 30,000 to 40,000 distinct CDR3 sequences, with 4.5% to 5.5% observed a single time. What was sequenced was whole blood. The receptor set was obtained from a human donor in good health. Some clones in this sample may be carry-over from other donors' samples.

In its sample, this clonotype was seen many times. CDR3 amino acids: CASSVGVQETQYF. CDR3 nucleotides: TGTGCCAGCAGCGTCGGGGTACAAGAGACCCAGTACTTC. The V call is TRBV11-2, the J call TRBJ2-5, with D tentatively TRBD2 (5 bases). The length of the CDR3 is 13 residues. V shed 5 bases and J shed 2 bases, with 9 bases lying between them. The germline CDR1 and CDR2 sequences are SGHAT and FQNNGV.

This clonotype was observed a few times. The V call is TRBV10-3, the J call TRBJ2-3; perhaps TRBD2 as D (6 bases). The CDR3 length is 13 residues. Per germline, CDR1 ENHRY and CDR2 SYGVKD. V lost 7 bases to trimming and J lost 5 bases, with 13 bases between them. The CDR3 DNA sequence: TGTGCCATCAAAAACGGGGGAGAAGATACGCAGTATTTT. This codes for CAIKNGGEDTQYF.

This clonotype was seen many times. The chain carries TRBV20-1 and TRBJ2-1; D gene uncertain. Trimming pared 3 bases from V and 1 base from J, leaving 13 bases between. The CDR3 runs 15 residues. Germline V CDR1 and CDR2: DFQATT, SNEGSKA (reference sequence). The DNA of the CDR3 is TGCAGTGCTAGTCGTACAGCAGAATCCTACAATGAGCAGTTCTTC. This translates into CSASRTAESYNEQFF.

There are many counts of this clonotype. The chain combines TRBV28 with TRBJ2-7, with 12 bases lining up with TRBD2. V was pared by 4 bases and J by 3 bases, with 7 bases of the junction left unmatched. Germline V gene data show CDR1 as MDHEN and CDR2 as SYDVKM. The CDR3 loop spans 16 amino acids. The CDR3 loop is CASSSIGLAGSYEQYF. The CDR3 nucleotides are TGTGCCAGCAGTTCAATCGGACTAGCGGGGAGCTACGAGCAGTACTTC.

J is TRBJ1-2 and V is TRBV10-3; 7 nucleotides agree with TRBD1. The V segment lost 5 bases and the J segment 8 bases; nucleotides outside the gene matches: 5. Germline loops: CDR1 ENHRY, CDR2 SYGVKD. There are 12 residues in the CDR3. The DNA for the CDR3 is TGTGCCATCAGTAACAGGGGTGGGGGCTACACCTTC. Translated: CAISNRGGGYTF.

The V call is TRBV4-3, the J call TRBJ1-1; D is possibly TRBD1 (5 bases). The CDR3 has 16 residues. The germline V gene has CDR1 LGHNA and CDR2 YSLEER. V was cut by 0 bases and J by 4 bases, with 15 bases left in between. The CDR3 region has the DNA TGCGCCAGCAGCCAAGATCTGGGACCGCTGTCCACTGAAGCTTTCTTT. This codes for CASSQDLGPLSTEAFF.

This clonotype was detected ten times or more. This chain's CDR3 is CASLPRRNADSNQPQHF. The DNA for the CDR3 is TGTGCCAGCCTCCCTCGAAGGAATGCAGATAGCAATCAGCCCCAGCATTTT. The chain is built from TRBV6-6 and TRBJ1-5; unclear D gene. Germline CDR1 is MNHNY and CDR2 is SVGAGI (reference sequence). V was pared by 8 bases and J by 0 bases, with 20 bases between. This CDR3 is 17 amino acids long.

V usage is TRBV28 and J usage is TRBJ1-4; D call uncertain. The CDR3 has 15 residues. Germline CDR1 MDHEN, CDR2 SYDVKM. V was trimmed by 5 bases and J by 0 bases, leaving 10 bases between them. The CDR3 bases are TGTGCCAGCAGTACCAGCGGCTCAACTAATGAAAAACTGTTTTTT. This gives the protein CASSTSGSTNEKLFF. Filled out from reference TRBV28 and TRBJ1-4, the complete variable domain reads DVKVTQSSRYLVKRTGEKVFLECVQDMDHENMFWYRQDPGLGLRLIYFSYDVKMKEKGDIPEGYSVSREKKERFSLILESASTNQTSMYLCASSTSGSTNEKLFFGSGTQLSVL.

This clonotype was found a few times. The rearrangement joins TRBV7-2 to TRBJ2-2; 15 bases match TRBD2. The CDR3 has 17 residues. The germline V gene has CDR1 SGHTA and CDR2 FQGNSA. With V trimmed by 0 bases and J by 6 bases, 2 bases remained unmatched. CDR3 bases: TGTGCCAGCAGCTTAGCGGGACTAGCGGGGGGCTCCGGGGAGCTGTTTTTT. Protein sequence: CASSLAGLAGGSGELFF.

This clonotype was counted only a few times. The chain joins TRBV27 to TRBJ1-1; a possible D gene is TRBD1 (6 bases). Trimming removed 3 bases from V and 2 bases from J, with 10 bases in between. The CDR3 contains 14 residues. Germline CDR1 is MNHEY and CDR2 is SMNVEV (reference sequence). CDR3 sequence reads: CASSFGRGNTEAFF. In DNA, the CDR3 is TGTGCCAGCAGTTTCGGCAGGGGCAACACTGAAGCTTTCTTT.

This clonotype occurred a few times. The chain links TRBV13 to TRBJ1-2; possibly TRBD1 for D (5 bases). Trimming removed 5 bases from V and 4 bases from J, with 17 bases in between. CDR1 PRHDT and CDR2 FYEKMQ come from the germline V gene (reference sequence). The CDR3 spans 15 residues. CDR3 residues: CASSGPRDGVYGYTF. CDR3 sequence (DNA): TGTGCCAGCAGCGGACCCCGGGACGGAGTCTATGGCTACACCTTC.

This clonotype appeared many times. CDR3 sequence (DNA): TGTGCCAGCAGTTACGGCAGGAACACTGAAGCTTTCTTT. This sequence encodes CASSYGRNTEAFF. The rearrangement joins TRBV6-5 to TRBJ1-1; D unresolved. Germline lookup yields CDR1 MNHEY and CDR2 SVGAGI. V was pared by 2 bases and J by 1 base, with 5 bases between. There are 13 residues in the CDR3.

This clonotype was counted ten times or more. V gene TRBV7-2 combines with J gene TRBJ1-4; D call uncertain. The CDR3 consists of 12 residues. The ends were cut back, 5 bases at V and 5 bases at J, with 6 bases in the middle. Germline V gene sequence: CDR1 SGHTA, CDR2 FQGNSA. CDR3 region: CASSHPNEKLFF. CDR3 DNA sequence: TGTGCCAGCAGCCACCCGAATGAAAAACTGTTTTTT.

In its sample, this clonotype was seen a few times. The rearrangement links TRBV3-1 to TRBJ1-6; D call uncertain. There are 14 residues in the CDR3. CDR1 LGHDT and CDR2 YNNKEL come from the germline V gene (reference sequence). V dropped 1 base and J dropped 6 bases, with 7 bases sitting between them. This chain's CDR3 is CASSQGSPNSPLHF. For the CDR3, the DNA is TGTGCCAGCAGCCAAGGATCCCCTAATTCACCCCTCCACTTT. The variable domain in full, completed from reference TRBV3-1 and TRBJ1-6, reads DTAVSQTPKYLVTQMGNDKSIKCEQNLGHDTMYWYKQDSKKFLKIMFSYNNKELIINETVPNRFSPKSPDKAHLNLHINSLELGDSAVYFCASSQGSPNSPLHFGNGTRLTVT.

This clonotype was detected many times. The V gene is TRBV27, the J gene TRBJ2-7; 7 bases match TRBD1. Germline V gene data show CDR1 as MNHEY and CDR2 as SMNVEV (reference sequence). The CDR3 is 14 residues long. The ends lost 0 bases at V and 2 bases at J; junction bases unmatched: 1. The DNA of the CDR3 is TGTGCCAGCAGTTTATCGAGGGGGCCCTACGAGCAGTACTTC. Translation: CASSLSRGPYEQYF.

This clonotype was seen at least ten times. This chain joins TRBV6-2 or TRBV6-3 and TRBJ1-1; 8 bases match TRBD1. J gave up 5 bases and V 5 bases, and 7 bases lay outside the gene matches. The CDR3 runs to 14 residues. CDR1 and CDR2 from the germline V gene are MNHEY and SVGEGT. CDR3 region: CASSIRTGRTEAFF. DNA for the CDR3: TGTGCCAGCAGTATCCGGACAGGGCGGACTGAAGCTTTCTTT.

This clonotype was observed many times. The DNA for the CDR3 is TGTGCCAGCAGTGACTCTAGCGATAGCACAGATACGCAGTATTTT. This encodes CASSDSSDSTDTQYF. The chain couples TRBV6-4 to TRBJ2-3, with D perhaps matching TRBD2 (5 bases). Trimming took 0 bases from V and 0 from J, leaving 7 bases between them. The CDR3 extends over 15 amino acids. In germline, CDR1 is MRHNA, CDR2 SNTAGT.